This T cell receptor (beta chain) originates from a study of tumor-infiltrating lymphocytes in oesophageal squamous cell carcinoma. TCRdb re-called the PCR reads with MiXCR, one entry per CDR3 protein. This sample has over 10,000 distinct CDR3 sequences, with roughly 51% found just once. The trim removed 4 bases at V and 9 bases at J, leaving 5 bases unmatched. Germline CDR1 reads KGHSH; CDR2 reads LQKENI. The CDR3 consists of 12 residues. This clonotype was recorded many times. The sequence derives from a female donor with esophageal squamous cell carcinoma. The chain joins TRBV18 to TRBJ2-5, with TRBD1 identical over 7 bases. Sequenced: blood. The CDR3 coding sequence is TGTGCCAGCTCACTACCACAGGGGTCCCAGTACTTC. This translates into CASSLPQGSQYF. The whole variable domain, remainder taken from reference TRBV18 and TRBJ2-5, is NAGVMQNPRHLVRRRGQEARLRCSPMKGHSHVYWYRQLPEEGLKFMVYLQKENIIDESGMPKERFSAEFPKEGPSILRIQQVVRGDSAAYFCASSLPQGSQYFGPGTRLLVL.